Reported below is one T cell receptor beta chain. Antigen specificity is unknown. TCRdb reprocessed the 5' RACE reads; each CDR3 protein has one entry and no DNA is given. This repertoire comprises 90,000 to 130,000 distinct CDR3 sequences; its ten largest clones make up approximately 17%. The CDR3 runs 15 residues. This specimen belongs to a study of T cells expressing NK-cell markers. General study results and limits: These clonotypes also led the CD3+CD56-NKG2C+ fraction in several donors.

V and J are TRBV12-3 or TRBV12-4 and TRBJ2-7; there is no DNA to check the TCRdb D call of TRBD2. Source material: blood T cells: a sorted CD56 or NKG2C T cell subset, CD4+ or CD8+ T cells, or bulk PBMC T cells (not recorded which). This clonotype was obtained from a woman aged 18-69 years in good health. The CDR3 region is CASSPSNSGSYEQYF.